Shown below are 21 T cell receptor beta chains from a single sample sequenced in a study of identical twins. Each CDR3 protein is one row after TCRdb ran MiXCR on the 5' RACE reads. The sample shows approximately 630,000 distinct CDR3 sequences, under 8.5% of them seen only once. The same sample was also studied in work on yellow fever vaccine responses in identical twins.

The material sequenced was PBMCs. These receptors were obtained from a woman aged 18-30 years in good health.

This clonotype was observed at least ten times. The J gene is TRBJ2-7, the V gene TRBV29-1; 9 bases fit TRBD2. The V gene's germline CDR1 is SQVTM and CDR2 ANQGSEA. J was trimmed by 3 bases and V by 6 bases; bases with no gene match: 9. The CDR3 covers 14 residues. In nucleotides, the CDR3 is TGCAGCGTGACCCTAGCGGGACCTGGCTACGAGCAGTACTTC. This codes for CSVTLAGPGYEQYF.

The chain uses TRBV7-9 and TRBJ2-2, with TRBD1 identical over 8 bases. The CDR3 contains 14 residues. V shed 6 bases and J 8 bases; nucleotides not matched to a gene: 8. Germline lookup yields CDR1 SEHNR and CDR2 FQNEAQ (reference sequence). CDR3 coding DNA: TGTGCCAGCAGAGGACAGGGATGGGCAGGGGAGCTGTTTTTT. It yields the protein CASRGQGWAGELFF.

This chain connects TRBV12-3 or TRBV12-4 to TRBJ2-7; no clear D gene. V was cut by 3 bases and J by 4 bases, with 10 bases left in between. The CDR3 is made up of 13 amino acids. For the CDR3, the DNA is TGTGCCAGCAGTTTGGTACAGACGTACGAGCAGTACTTC. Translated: CASSLVQTYEQYF.

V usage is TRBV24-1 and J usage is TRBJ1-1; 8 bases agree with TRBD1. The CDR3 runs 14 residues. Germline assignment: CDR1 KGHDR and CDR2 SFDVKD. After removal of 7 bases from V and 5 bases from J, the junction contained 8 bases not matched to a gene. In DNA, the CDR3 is TGTGCCACCAGCCAGGGGGCTGGGGGAACTGAAGCTTTCTTT. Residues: CATSQGAGGTEAFF.

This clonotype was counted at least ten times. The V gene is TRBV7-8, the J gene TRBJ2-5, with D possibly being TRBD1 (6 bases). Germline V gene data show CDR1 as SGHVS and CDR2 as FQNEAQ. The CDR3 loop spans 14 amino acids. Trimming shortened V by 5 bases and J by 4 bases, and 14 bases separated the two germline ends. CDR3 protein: CASSPQGILETQYF. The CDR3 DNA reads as TGTGCCAGCAGCCCTCAGGGGATATTAGAGACCCAGTACTTC.

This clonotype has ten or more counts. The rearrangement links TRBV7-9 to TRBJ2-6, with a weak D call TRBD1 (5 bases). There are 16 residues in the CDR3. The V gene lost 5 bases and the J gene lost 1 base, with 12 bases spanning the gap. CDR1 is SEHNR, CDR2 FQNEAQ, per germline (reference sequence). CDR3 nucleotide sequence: TGTGCCAGCAGCCCAGACAGATCGTCTGGGGCCAACGTCCTGACTTTC. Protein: CASSPDRSSGANVLTF. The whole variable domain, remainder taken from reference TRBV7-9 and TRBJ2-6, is DTGVSQNPRHKITKRGQNVTFRCDPISEHNRLYWYRQTLGQGPEFLTYFQNEAQLEKSRLLSDRFSAERPKGSFSTLEIQRTEQGDSAMYLCASSPDRSSGANVLTFGAGSRLTVL.

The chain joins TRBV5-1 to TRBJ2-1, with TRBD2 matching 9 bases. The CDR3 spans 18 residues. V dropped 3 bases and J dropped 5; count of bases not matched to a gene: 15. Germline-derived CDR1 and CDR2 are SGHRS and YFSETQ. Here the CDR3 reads CASSSGEGLAPNHNEQFF. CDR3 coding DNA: TGCGCCAGCAGCTCGGGAGAGGGACTAGCCCCTAATCACAATGAGCAGTTCTTC.

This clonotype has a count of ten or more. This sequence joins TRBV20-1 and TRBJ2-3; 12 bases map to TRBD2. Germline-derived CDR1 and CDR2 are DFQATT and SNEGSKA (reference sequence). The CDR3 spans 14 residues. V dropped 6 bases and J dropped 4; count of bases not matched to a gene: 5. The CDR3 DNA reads TGCAGTGCGCCGCTAGCGGGAGGGCCAGATACGCAGTATTTT. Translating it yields CSAPLAGGPDTQYF.

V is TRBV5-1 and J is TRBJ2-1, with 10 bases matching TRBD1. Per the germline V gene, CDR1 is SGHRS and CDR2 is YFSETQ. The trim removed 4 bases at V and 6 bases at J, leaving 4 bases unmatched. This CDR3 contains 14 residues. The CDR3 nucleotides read TGCGCCAGCAGCCCCTGGACAGGGGGCAATGAGCAGTTCTTC. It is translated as CASSPWTGGNEQFF.

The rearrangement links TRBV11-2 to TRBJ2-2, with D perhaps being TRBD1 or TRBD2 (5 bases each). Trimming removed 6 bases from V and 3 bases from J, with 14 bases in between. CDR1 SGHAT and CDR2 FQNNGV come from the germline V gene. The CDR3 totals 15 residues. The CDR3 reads CASRRPGRDTGELFF. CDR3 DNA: TGTGCCAGCAGACGACCAGGGCGGGACACCGGGGAGCTGTTTTTT.

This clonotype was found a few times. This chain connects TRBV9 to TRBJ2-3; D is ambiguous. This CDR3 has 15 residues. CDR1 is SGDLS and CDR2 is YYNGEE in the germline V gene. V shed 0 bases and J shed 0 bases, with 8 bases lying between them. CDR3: CASSVAGSSTDTQYF. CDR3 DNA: TGTGCCAGCAGCGTAGCGGGTAGCAGCACAGATACGCAGTATTTT.

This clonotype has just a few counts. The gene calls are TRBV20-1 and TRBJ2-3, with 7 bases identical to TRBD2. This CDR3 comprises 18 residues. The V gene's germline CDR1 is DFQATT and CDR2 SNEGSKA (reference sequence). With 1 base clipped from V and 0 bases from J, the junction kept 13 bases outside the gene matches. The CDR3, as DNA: TGCAGTGCTAGAGGGGCTCAGGGCGGGAGAACTAGCACAGATACGCAGTATTTT. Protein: CSARGAQGGRTSTDTQYF.

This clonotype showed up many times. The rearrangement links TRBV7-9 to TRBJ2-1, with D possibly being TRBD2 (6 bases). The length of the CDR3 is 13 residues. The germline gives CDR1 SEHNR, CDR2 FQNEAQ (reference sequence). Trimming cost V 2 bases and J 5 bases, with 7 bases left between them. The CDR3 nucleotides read TGTGCCAGCAGCTTAACTAGCAACAATGAGCAGTTCTTC. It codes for CASSLTSNNEQFF.

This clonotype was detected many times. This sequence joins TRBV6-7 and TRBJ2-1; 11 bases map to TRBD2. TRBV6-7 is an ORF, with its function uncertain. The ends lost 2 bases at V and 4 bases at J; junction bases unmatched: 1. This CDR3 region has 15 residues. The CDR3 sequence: CASSYGTSGYNEQFF. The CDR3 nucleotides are TGTGCCAGCAGTTACGGGACTAGCGGATACAATGAGCAGTTCTTC.

Here the CDR3 DNA reads TGTGCCAGCAGCGCAACTAGCGGGGGCTCCGGAGAGCAGTTCTTC. Translating gives CASSATSGGSGEQFF. This sequence joins TRBV7-6 and TRBJ2-1, with 11 bases lining up with TRBD2. Per the germline V gene, CDR1 is SGHVS and CDR2 is FNYEAQ. Trimming removed 5 bases from V and 10 bases from J; junction bases left unmatched: 10. The CDR3 contains 15 residues.

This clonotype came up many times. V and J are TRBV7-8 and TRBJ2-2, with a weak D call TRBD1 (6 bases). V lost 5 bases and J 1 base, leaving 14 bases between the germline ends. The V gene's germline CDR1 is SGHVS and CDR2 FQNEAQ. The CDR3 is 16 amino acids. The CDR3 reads CASSTILTGNTGELFF. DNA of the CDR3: TGTGCCAGCAGCACAATTTTGACAGGGAACACCGGGGAGCTGTTTTTT. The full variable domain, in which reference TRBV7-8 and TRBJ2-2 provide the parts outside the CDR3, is GAGVSQSPRYKVAKRGQDVALRCDPISGHVSLFWYQQALGQGPEFLTYFQNEAQLDKSGLPSDRFFAERPEGSVSTLKIQRTQQEDSAVYLCASSTILTGNTGELFFGEGSRLTVL.

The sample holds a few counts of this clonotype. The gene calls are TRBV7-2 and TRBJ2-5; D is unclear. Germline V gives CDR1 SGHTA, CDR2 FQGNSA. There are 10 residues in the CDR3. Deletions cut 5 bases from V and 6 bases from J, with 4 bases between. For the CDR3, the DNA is TGTGCCAGCAGCGTCCAGACCCAGTACTTC. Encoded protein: CASSVQTQYF.

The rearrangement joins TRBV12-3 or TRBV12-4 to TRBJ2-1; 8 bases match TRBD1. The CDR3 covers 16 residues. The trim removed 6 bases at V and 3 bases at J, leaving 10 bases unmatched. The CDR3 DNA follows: TGTGCCAGCAGGAAAAGACAGGGGATAAGCTACAATGAGCAGTTCTTC. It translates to CASRKRQGISYNEQFF.

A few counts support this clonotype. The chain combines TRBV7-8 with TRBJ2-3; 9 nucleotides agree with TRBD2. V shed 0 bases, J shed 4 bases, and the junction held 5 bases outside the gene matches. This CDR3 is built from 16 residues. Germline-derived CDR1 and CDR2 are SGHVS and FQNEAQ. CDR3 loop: CASSLAAGGPPDTQYF. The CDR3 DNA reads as TGTGCCAGCAGCTTAGCTGCGGGAGGGCCCCCAGATACGCAGTATTTT. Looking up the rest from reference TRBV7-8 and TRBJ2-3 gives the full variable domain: GAGVSQSPRYKVAKRGQDVALRCDPISGHVSLFWYQQALGQGPEFLTYFQNEAQLDKSGLPSDRFFAERPEGSVSTLKIQRTQQEDSAVYLCASSLAAGGPPDTQYFGPGTRLTVL.

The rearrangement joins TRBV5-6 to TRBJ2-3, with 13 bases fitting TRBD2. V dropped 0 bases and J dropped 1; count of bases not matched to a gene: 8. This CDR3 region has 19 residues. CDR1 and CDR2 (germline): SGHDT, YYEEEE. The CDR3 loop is CASSLAEGLAGSRTDTQYF. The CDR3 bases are TGTGCCAGCAGCTTGGCCGAGGGACTAGCGGGGTCCCGCACAGATACGCAGTATTTT.

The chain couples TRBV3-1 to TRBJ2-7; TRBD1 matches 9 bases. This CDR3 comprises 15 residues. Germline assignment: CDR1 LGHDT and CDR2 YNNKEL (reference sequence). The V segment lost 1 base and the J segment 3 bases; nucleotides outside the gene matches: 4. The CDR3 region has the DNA TGTGCCAGCAGCCAAGGAGTGGGACAGGGCTACGAGCAGTACGTC. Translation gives CASSQGVGQGYEQYV.